Below, 27 T cell receptor beta chains from the same sample are listed, as sequenced in a study of T cell changes during pregnancy in multiple sclerosis. Repertoires were generated with immunoSEQ multiplex PCR, while TCRdb's copy carries only in-frame clones and drops some. This sample has under 50,000 clones, with roughly 93% found just once. The source material was CD8+ T cells from peripheral blood mononuclear cells, sampled in the first trimester of pregnancy. Every receptor here comes from a female donor with multiple sclerosis, enrolled in a pregnancy study.

The chain is built from TRBV18 and TRBJ2-7, with D possibly matching TRBD2 (6 bases). Germline CDR1 KGHSH, CDR2 LQKENI. The V end was cut by 3 bases, the J end by 2 bases, with 14 bases between. CDR3 length equals 15 residues. In DNA, the CDR3 is TGTGCCAGCTCACCCGGGGAAGCGGGCCCCTACGAGCAGTACTTC. It is translated as CASSPGEAGPYEQYF.

CDR3 residues: CASSQEAGISGNTIYF. The CDR3 DNA is TGCGCCAGCAGCCAAGAGGCGGGGATTTCTGGAAACACCATATATTTT. The chain uses TRBV4-1 and TRBJ1-3, with D unclear. The CDR3 consists of 16 residues. Germline CDR1 and CDR2: MGHRA and YSYEKL. V was cut by 0 bases and J by 1 base, with 10 bases left in between.

This clone came up a few times. The chain uses TRBV1 and TRBJ1-1. TRBV1 is listed as a pseudogene. The CDR3 is made up of 15 amino acids. The CDR3 nucleotides read TGCACCAGCAGCCGGTGGGAGACGGTGGGCACTGAAGCTTTCTTT. It encodes CTSSRWETVGTEAFF.

Concerning this clone itself: The same CDR3 is also encoded by other DNA sequences in this sample. The chain combines TRBV7-9 with TRBJ2-7; TRBD2 matches at 9 bases. The CDR3 extends over 16 amino acids. Germline V gene sequence: CDR1 SEHNR, CDR2 FQNEAQ (reference sequence). V lost 4 bases, J lost 4 bases, and 11 bases stayed unmatched. This CDR3 is CASSSSSGKEAYEQYF. The CDR3 nucleotides are TGTGCCAGCAGCTCATCTAGCGGGAAGGAGGCTTACGAGCAGTACTTC. The full variable domain, completed using reference TRBV7-9 and TRBJ2-7, is DTGVSQNPRHKITKRGQNVTFRCDPISEHNRLYWYRQTLGQGPEFLTYFQNEAQLEKSRLLSDRFSAERPKGSFSTLEIQRTEQGDSAMYLCASSSSSGKEAYEQYFGPGTRLTVT.

This rearrangement joins TRBV18 to TRBJ1-1; D ambiguous. Germline V gene lookup returns CDR1 KGHSH and CDR2 LQKENI. This CDR3 has 15 residues. V was trimmed by 4 bases and J by 2 bases, leaving 14 bases between them. In DNA form, the CDR3 reads TGTGCCAGCTCACTTGTGGACTCTGTCAACACTGAAGCTTTCTTT. This sequence encodes CASSLVDSVNTEAFF.

The chain uses TRBV7-2 and TRBJ2-3; D possibly corresponds to TRBD2 (5 bases). Trimming took off 1 base at V and 1 base at J, with 15 bases between the two ends. The germline V gene encodes CDR1 SGHTA and CDR2 FQGNSA. This CDR3 has 17 residues. The CDR3 region has the DNA TGTGCCAGCAGCTTAGGCATAGGGAGATCTGGCACAGATACGCAGTATTTT. Its translation is CASSLGIGRSGTDTQYF.

The chain recombines TRBV4-1 with TRBJ2-7; possibly TRBD1 for D (5 bases). In germline, CDR1 is MGHRA, CDR2 YSYEKL. The CDR3 extends over 15 amino acids. Deletions cut 1 base from V and 2 bases from J, with 12 bases between. This CDR3 reads CASSQAPGPAYEQYF. The CDR3 DNA reads as TGCGCCAGCAGCCAAGCCCCAGGGCCAGCCTACGAGCAGTACTTC.

The chain employs TRBV28 and TRBJ2-7; no clear D. The V and J ends lost 2 bases and 5 bases respectively, with 13 bases between them. The CDR3 runs 14 residues. CDR1 is MDHEN and CDR2 is SYDVKM in the germline V gene. The CDR3 is CASSLGWAPHEQYF. Here the CDR3 DNA reads TGTGCCAGCAGTTTAGGCTGGGCGCCCCACGAGCAGTACTTC. Full variable domain (missing parts from reference TRBV28 and TRBJ2-7): DVKVTQSSRYLVKRTGEKVFLECVQDMDHENMFWYRQDPGLGLRLIYFSYDVKMKEKGDIPEGYSVSREKKERFSLILESASTNQTSMYLCASSLGWAPHEQYFGPGTRLTVT.

V usage is TRBV2 and J usage is TRBJ2-7; 8 bases fit TRBD2. The V gene end was trimmed by 3 bases and the J gene end by 0 bases; junction bases not matched to a gene: 13. The CDR3 loop spans 18 amino acids. Germline values: CDR1 SNHLY, CDR2 FYNNEI. The CDR3 is CASSEMNGRAVSSYEQYF. The CDR3 bases are TGTGCCAGCAGTGAGATGAACGGGAGGGCCGTAAGCTCCTACGAGCAGTACTTC.

The V and J genes are TRBV19 and TRBJ1-1; maybe TRBD1 (5 bases). With 5 bases removed from V and 6 bases from J, the gap between germline ends came to 19 bases. The CDR3 consists of 15 residues. Looked up from germline, CDR1 is LNHDA and CDR2 is SQIVND (reference sequence). The CDR3 region is CASSPSQGPIPEAFF. The CDR3 DNA reads TGTGCCAGTAGTCCCTCGCAGGGCCCCATCCCTGAAGCTTTCTTT. Based on the CDR3 plus reference TRBV19 and TRBJ1-1, the full variable domain is DGGITQSPKYLFRKEGQNVTLSCEQNLNHDAMYWYRQDPGQGLRLIYYSQIVNDFQKGDIAEGYSVSREKKESFPLTVTSAQKNPTAFYLCASSPSQGPIPEAFFGQGTRLTVV.

The chain carries TRBV5-1 and TRBJ2-1; D is uncertain. Germline V lookup: CDR1 SGHRS, CDR2 YFSETQ. This CDR3 comprises 16 residues. V lost 3 bases and J 0 bases, leaving 13 bases between the germline ends. The CDR3: CASSSKRLSSYNEQFF. In nucleotides, the CDR3 is TGCGCCAGCAGCTCTAAAAGACTGAGCTCCTACAATGAGCAGTTCTTC.

The chain has TRBV28 and TRBJ2-1; 9 bases agree with TRBD2. The CDR3 contains 14 residues. Per the germline V gene, CDR1 is MDHEN and CDR2 is SYDVKM. The V and J ends lost 8 bases and 6 bases, in that order; junction bases with no gene match: 8. The CDR3 nucleotides are TGTGCCAGCTTGTGGAGCGGGAGGAGCAATGAGCAGTTCTTC. Protein sequence: CASLWSGRSNEQFF.

The gene calls are TRBV7-9 and TRBJ2-7; a weak D match, TRBD1 (6 bases). This CDR3 has 16 amino acids. Germline V gene sequence: CDR1 SEHNR, CDR2 FQNEAQ (reference sequence). Trimming took off 0 bases at V and 2 bases at J, with 14 bases between the two ends. CDR3 bases: TGTGCCAGCAGCTTAGCCGGCACAGGGTTCCCCTACGAGCAGTACTTC. Encoded protein: CASSLAGTGFPYEQYF.

This sequence joins TRBV11-2 and TRBJ2-2, with D uncertain. Looked up from germline, CDR1 is SGHAT and CDR2 is FQNNGV. V was shortened by 2 bases and J by 3 bases, with 13 bases between the two germline ends. This CDR3 contains 16 residues. The CDR3 spells CASSLREVIYTGELFF. DNA of the CDR3: TGTGCCAGCAGCTTACGAGAGGTGATTTACACCGGGGAGCTGTTTTTT.

The rearrangement links TRBV5-4 to TRBJ1-2, with a weak D call TRBD1 (5 bases). This CDR3 contains 14 residues. Germline-derived CDR1 and CDR2 are SGHNT and YYREEE (reference sequence). The V gene lost 2 bases and the J gene lost 3 bases, with 11 bases spanning the gap. CDR3 in amino acids: CASSFQGADYGYTF. The CDR3 nucleotides are TGTGCCAGCAGCTTCCAAGGGGCCGACTATGGCTACACCTTC.

V and J are TRBV9 and TRBJ2-7; maybe TRBD2 (6 bases). With 2 bases removed from V and 4 bases from J, the gap between germline ends came to 13 bases. The germline V gene encodes CDR1 SGDLS and CDR2 YYNGEE. This CDR3 has 14 residues. CDR3 sequence reads: CASSVDGTLYEQYF. CDR3 in DNA: TGTGCCAGCAGCGTCGACGGGACTCTTTACGAGCAGTACTTC.

The chain has TRBV9 and TRBJ2-1; TRBD2 matches 10 bases. After removal of 0 bases from V and 8 bases from J, the junction contained 11 bases not matched to a gene. Germline-derived CDR1 and CDR2 are SGDLS and YYNGEE. This CDR3 has 17 amino acids. The CDR3 here is CASSVATMSGGADEQFF. The CDR3 DNA is TGTGCCAGCAGCGTAGCTACCATGAGCGGGGGGGCAGATGAGCAGTTCTTC. Looking up the rest from reference TRBV9 and TRBJ2-1 gives the full variable domain: DSGVTQTPKHLITATGQRVTLRCSPRSGDLSVYWYQQSLDQGLQFLIQYYNGEERAKGNILERFSAQQFPDLHSELNLSSLELGDSALYFCASSVATMSGGADEQFFGPGTRLTVL.

V is TRBV7-9 and J is TRBJ1-4; possibly TRBD1 for D (5 bases). This CDR3 is 14 amino acids long. Trimming took off 5 bases at V and 7 bases at J, with 14 bases between the two ends. CDR1 is SEHNR, CDR2 FQNEAQ, per germline (reference sequence). Here the CDR3 reads CASSPVGGVEKLFF. CDR3 bases: TGTGCCAGCAGCCCGGTGGGGGGGGTTGAAAAACTGTTTTTT.

The CDR3 DNA follows: TGTGCCAGCAGCTCCGGGACTAGCAGGGCAGATACGCAGTATTTT. Translated: CASSSGTSRADTQYF. This rearrangement joins TRBV7-3 to TRBJ2-3, with 9 bases fitting TRBD2. The CDR3 is 15 amino acids. The germline V gene encodes CDR1 SGHTA and CDR2 FQGTGA. Trimming at V came to 4 bases and at J to 4 bases, leaving 6 bases not matched to a gene.

The chain couples TRBV9 to TRBJ1-1; D uncertain. Germline V lookup: CDR1 SGDLS, CDR2 YYNGEE. Deletions cut 7 bases from V and 8 bases from J, with 9 bases between. This CDR3 has 10 residues. CDR3 residues: CASGDIEAFF. In nucleotides, the CDR3 is TGTGCCAGCGGCGACATAGAAGCTTTCTTT. The whole variable domain, remainder taken from reference TRBV9 and TRBJ1-1, is DSGVTQTPKHLITATGQRVTLRCSPRSGDLSVYWYQQSLDQGLQFLIQYYNGEERAKGNILERFSAQQFPDLHSELNLSSLELGDSALYFCASGDIEAFFGQGTRLTVV.

V is TRBV6-4 and J is TRBJ1-1, with a weak D call TRBD1 (5 bases). The CDR3 has 13 residues. Trimming took 3 bases from V and 2 from J, leaving 7 bases between them. Germline V gene lookup returns CDR1 MRHNA and CDR2 SNTAGT. The CDR3 nucleotides read TGTGCCAGCAGTGAAAGGACAAACACTGAAGCTTTCTTT. This encodes CASSERTNTEAFF.

The chain combines TRBV30 with TRBJ2-7; 8 bases align to TRBD1. With V trimmed by 1 base and J by 1 base, 12 bases remained unmatched. There are 17 residues in the CDR3. The germline V gene encodes CDR1 GTSNPN and CDR2 SVGIG (reference sequence). CDR3 protein: CAWSALLQGVASYEQYF. In DNA, the CDR3 is TGTGCCTGGAGTGCCCTTTTACAGGGGGTGGCTTCCTACGAGCAGTACTTC.

This clone appeared a single time. The rearrangement links TRBV9 to TRBJ2-2; TRBD2 agrees at 8 bases. J lost 1 base, V lost 4 bases, and 9 bases had no gene match. CDR1 and CDR2 from the germline V gene are SGDLS and YYNGEE. The CDR3 is made up of 17 amino acids. The chain's CDR3 is CASSPSGGPRNTGELFF. The CDR3 DNA sequence: TGTGCCAGCAGCCCAAGCGGGGGCCCTCGGAACACCGGGGAGCTGTTTTTT.

This clone occurred once. This chain joins TRBV27 and TRBJ1-1, with 9 bases identical to TRBD1. The CDR3 totals 16 residues. J gave up 1 base and V 2 bases, and 5 bases lay outside the gene matches. In germline, CDR1 is MNHEY, CDR2 SMNVEV (reference sequence). The CDR3, as DNA: TGTGCCAGCAGTTTAATGGGACAGGGTTGGAACACTGAAGCTTTCTTT. Protein sequence: CASSLMGQGWNTEAFF.

The V call is TRBV9, the J call TRBJ1-1; TRBD1 agrees at 8 bases. There are 13 residues in the CDR3. The junction had 5 bases not matched to a gene; V was cut back by 4 bases and J by 6 bases. Germline CDR1 and CDR2: SGDLS and YYNGEE. CDR3 sequence reads: CASSIAGGAEAFF. The CDR3 DNA follows: TGTGCCAGCAGCATAGCAGGGGGCGCTGAAGCTTTCTTT.

The chain recombines TRBV2 with TRBJ1-1; D is ambiguous. The V gene's germline CDR1 is SNHLY and CDR2 FYNNEI. With 7 bases removed from V and 0 bases from J, the gap between germline ends came to 9 bases. The CDR3 covers 13 residues. CDR3 nucleotide sequence: TGTGCCAGCATGCCGCGATTGAACACTGAAGCTTTCTTT. It encodes CASMPRLNTEAFF.

V usage is TRBV13 and J usage is TRBJ1-2, with D hard to call. CDR1 is PRHDT and CDR2 is FYEKMQ in the germline V gene (reference sequence). Trimming removed 6 bases at V and 2 bases at J, with 10 bases between. The CDR3 spans 13 residues. Written as DNA, the CDR3 is TGTGCCAGCAGTTCCACACAGAACTATGGCTACACCTTC. It encodes CASSSTQNYGYTF.